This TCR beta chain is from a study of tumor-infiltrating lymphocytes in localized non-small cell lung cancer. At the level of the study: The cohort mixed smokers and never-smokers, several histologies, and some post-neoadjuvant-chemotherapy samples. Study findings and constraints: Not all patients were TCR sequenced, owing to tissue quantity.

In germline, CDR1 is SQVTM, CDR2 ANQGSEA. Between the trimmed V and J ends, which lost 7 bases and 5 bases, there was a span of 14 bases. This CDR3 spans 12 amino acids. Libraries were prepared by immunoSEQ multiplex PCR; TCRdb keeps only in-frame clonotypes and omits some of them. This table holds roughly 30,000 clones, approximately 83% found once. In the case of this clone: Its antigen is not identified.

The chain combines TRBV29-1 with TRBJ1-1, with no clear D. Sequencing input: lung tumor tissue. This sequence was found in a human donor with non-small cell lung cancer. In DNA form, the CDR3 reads TGCAGCGCCACAGCCCTTTGGACTGAAGCTTTCTTT. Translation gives CSATALWTEAFF. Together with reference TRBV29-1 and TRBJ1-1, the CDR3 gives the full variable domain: SAVISQKPSRDICQRGTSLTIQCQVDSQVTMMFWYRQQPGQSLTLIATANQGSEATYESGFVIDKFPISRPNLTFSTLTVSNMSPEDSSIYLCSATALWTEAFFGQGTRLTVV.